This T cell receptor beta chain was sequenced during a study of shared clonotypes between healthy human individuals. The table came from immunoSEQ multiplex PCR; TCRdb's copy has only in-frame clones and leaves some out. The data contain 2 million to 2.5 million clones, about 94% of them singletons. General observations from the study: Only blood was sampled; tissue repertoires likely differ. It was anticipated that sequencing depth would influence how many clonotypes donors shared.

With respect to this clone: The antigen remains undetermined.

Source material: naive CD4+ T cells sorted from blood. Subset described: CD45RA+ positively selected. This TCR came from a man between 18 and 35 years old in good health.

CDR3: CASSQPSRVYGYTF. The CDR3 DNA sequence: TGCGCCAGCAGCCAACCTTCCCGGGTCTATGGCTACACCTTC. The chain links TRBV4-1 to TRBJ1-2; no reliable D call. The CDR3 has 14 amino acids. Trimming shortened V by 2 bases and J by 4 bases, and 11 bases separated the two germline ends. Germline V CDR1 and CDR2: MGHRA, YSYEKL.